Each of the 11 T cell receptor beta chains below was sequenced from the same sample in a study of early T cells in non-severe SARS-CoV-2 infection. TCRdb re-called the 5' RACE reads with MiXCR, one entry per CDR3 protein. Of 55,000 to 75,000 distinct CDR3 sequences listed, 9% to 10% were seen once; the top ten hold roughly 15%. The sample consisted of whole blood, taken at baseline. These receptors came from an adult who was a healthcare worker with PCR-confirmed SARS-CoV-2 infection or an uninfected control (not recorded which).

The CDR3: CASSGDYEQFF. The CDR3 DNA is TGTGCCAGCAGTGGCGACTATGAGCAGTTCTTC. This chain links TRBV2 with TRBJ2-1; the D is unclear. The CDR3 consists of 11 residues. Germline CDR1 and CDR2: SNHLY and FYNNEI. Trimming pared 4 bases from V and 8 bases from J, leaving 6 bases between.

At least ten counts were recorded for this clonotype. J is TRBJ2-7 and V is TRBV6-2 or TRBV6-3; possible D gene TRBD1, 6 bases. The germline V gene has CDR1 MNHEY and CDR2 SVGEGT. The CDR3 spans 15 residues. V lost 6 bases and J lost 3, with 18 bases in between. CDR3 amino acids: CASRPRGFRVYEQYF. In nucleotides, the CDR3 is TGTGCCAGCAGGCCCAGGGGATTCCGAGTCTACGAGCAGTACTTC.

This clonotype appeared many times. The chain is built from TRBV12-3 or TRBV12-4 and TRBJ2-1; 14 bases map to TRBD2. After removal of 6 bases from V and 6 bases from J, the junction contained 16 bases not matched to a gene. This CDR3 is 19 amino acids long. The chain's CDR3 is CASSQGLAGGGPPGNEQFF. The CDR3 DNA reads TGTGCCAGCAGCCAAGGACTAGCGGGAGGAGGACCGCCTGGCAATGAGCAGTTCTTC.

This clonotype has more than one count but fewer than ten. V is TRBV12-3 or TRBV12-4 and J is TRBJ1-5, with 9 bases aligning to TRBD1. Trimming took 5 bases from V and 7 from J; bases not matched to a gene: 6. The CDR3 has 14 amino acids. The DNA of the CDR3 is TGTGCCAGCAGTGCCGAGACAGGGGGACAGCCCCAGCATTTT. Its protein is CASSAETGGQPQHF.

This clonotype was detected a few times. CDR3 sequence (DNA): TGTGCTAGTGGTTTGGTACTACTCGGGACGGGACCTGTTGGGGGGACTGAAGCTTTCTTT. Translated, it gives CASGLVLLGTGPVGGTEAFF. This chain joins TRBV12-5 and TRBJ1-1, with D possibly TRBD1 on 5 matching bases. Trimming pared 0 bases from V and 5 bases from J, leaving 28 bases between. The CDR3 is made up of 20 amino acids. Per germline, CDR1 LGHNT and CDR2 FRNRAP.

This clonotype showed up just a few times. This rearrangement joins TRBV25-1 to TRBJ1-1; the match to TRBD1 covers 9 bases. In germline, CDR1 is MGHDK, CDR2 SYGVNS. The ends lost 5 bases at V and 0 bases at J; junction bases unmatched: 4. The length of the CDR3 is 15 residues. The CDR3 region has the DNA TGTGCCAGCAGTCCCGGGACAGGGCTGAACACTGAAGCTTTCTTT. It translates to CASSPGTGLNTEAFF.

This clonotype was seen many times. This chain connects TRBV7-3 to TRBJ2-2, with 7 bases identical to TRBD2. The germline V gene encodes CDR1 SGHTA and CDR2 FQGTGA. V shed 2 bases, J shed 4 bases, and the junction held 7 bases outside the gene matches. There are 16 residues in the CDR3. The DNA for the CDR3 is TGTGCCAGCAGCTTAGGAAGGGGACTAACCACCGGGGAGCTGTTTTTT. Translated: CASSLGRGLTTGELFF.

The chain employs TRBV5-1 and TRBJ2-5; 15 bases fit TRBD2. Germline V gives CDR1 SGHRS, CDR2 YFSETQ. The CDR3 loop spans 17 amino acids. With 4 bases clipped from V and 3 bases from J, the junction kept 7 bases outside the gene matches. CDR3 region: CASSPGGTSGGKETQYF. The CDR3 region has the DNA TGCGCCAGCAGCCCCGGAGGGACTAGCGGGGGGAAAGAGACCCAGTACTTC.

This clonotype was observed a few times. The chain couples TRBV5-1 to TRBJ2-5; no definite D call. The V and J ends lost 7 bases and 2 bases respectively, with 15 bases between them. This CDR3 is 14 amino acids long. Germline V gene lookup returns CDR1 SGHRS and CDR2 YFSETQ. The CDR3 nucleotides read TGCGCCAGCGGGCTGCAGCTTGCACAAGAGACCCAGTACTTC. Amino acids: CASGLQLAQETQYF.

V and J are TRBV20-1 and TRBJ2-5, with 7 nucleotides matching TRBD1. Germline V gene sequence: CDR1 DFQATT, CDR2 SNEGSKA (reference sequence). V lost 6 bases and J lost 5; bases outside the gene matches: 12. This CDR3 comprises 14 residues. CDR3 sequence: CSALGQPRRETQYF. DNA of the CDR3: TGCAGTGCCCTGGGACAGCCCAGGAGGGAGACCCAGTACTTC.

This clonotype was counted between two and nine times. The gene calls are TRBV4-1 and TRBJ1-2, with 7 bases aligning to TRBD1. After removal of 4 bases from V and 8 bases from J, the junction contained 10 bases not matched to a gene. Germline CDR1 MGHRA, CDR2 YSYEKL. CDR3 length: 14 residues. CDR3 region: CASSPGQIERGYTF. The CDR3 nucleotides are TGCGCCAGCAGCCCGGGACAGATAGAGCGGGGCTACACCTTC.